These 3 T cell receptor beta chains originate from one sample sequenced in a study of T cell repertoires in cytomegalovirus infection. Each CDR3 protein gets one entry after TCRdb re-called the reads with MiXCR. The repertoire has about 920,000 distinct CDR3 sequences, 25% to 40% of them found once; the top ten carry roughly 13%. No antigen is known for these receptors. This specimen was cultured CD8+ T cells from PBMCs, taken from culture after CMV antigen stimulation. The receptor set was obtained from a human donor in good health (CMV status not recorded). Some clones in this sample may be carry-over from other donors' samples.

The rearrangement joins TRBV20-1 to TRBJ1-2; TRBD1 aligns across 7 bases. The V gene's germline CDR1 is DFQATT and CDR2 SNEGSKA (reference sequence). V shed 3 bases, J shed 4 bases, and the junction held 2 bases outside the gene matches. CDR3 length equals 12 residues. The CDR3 DNA sequence: TGCAGTGCTAGCAGGGGGGGCTATGGCTACACCTTC. Translated, it gives CSASRGGYGYTF.

The chain has TRBV12-3 or TRBV12-4 and TRBJ2-2; no reliable D call. There are 13 residues in the CDR3. With 6 bases removed from V and 6 bases from J, the gap between germline ends came to 11 bases. CDR3 DNA sequence: TGTGCCAGCAGCCCAATAGCCGCCGGGGAGCTGTTTTTT. Its protein product is CASSPIAAGELFF.

V and J are TRBV25-1 and TRBJ2-6; 8 bases fit TRBD2. Germline lookup yields CDR1 MGHDK and CDR2 SYGVNS. Losses at the gene ends were 5 bases for V and 0 bases for J; bases not matched to a gene: 6. The CDR3 has 17 residues. The CDR3 nucleotides are TGTGCCAGCAGTCACGGGAGGGCTGCCTCTGGGGCCAACGTCCTGACTTTC. This encodes CASSHGRAASGANVLTF.